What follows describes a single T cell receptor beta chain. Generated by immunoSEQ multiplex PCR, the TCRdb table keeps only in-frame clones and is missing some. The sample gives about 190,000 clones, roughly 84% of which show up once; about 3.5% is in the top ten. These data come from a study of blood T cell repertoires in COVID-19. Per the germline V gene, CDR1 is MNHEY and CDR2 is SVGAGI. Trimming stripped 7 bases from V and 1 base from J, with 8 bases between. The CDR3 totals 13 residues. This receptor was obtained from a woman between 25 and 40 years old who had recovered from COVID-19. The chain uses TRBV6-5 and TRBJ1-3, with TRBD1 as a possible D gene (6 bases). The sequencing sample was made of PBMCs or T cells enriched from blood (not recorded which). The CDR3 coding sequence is TGTGCCAGCATTACAGGGTCTGGAAACACCATATATTTT. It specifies CASITGSGNTIYF.